This T cell receptor beta chain was recorded in a study of CD8 T cells in ankylosing spondylitis. Notes on the study in general: Among TCR beta sequences, a motif of eight highly homologous variants appeared characteristic of ankylosing spondylitis blood. Within peripheral blood, clones linked to disease were CD8+ and relatively rare.

CDR1 and CDR2 (germline): SGHKS, YYEKEE (reference sequence). This CDR3 spans 15 amino acids. V dropped 3 bases and J dropped 0 bases, with 12 bases sitting between them. As for this clonotype: The antigen is undetermined.

TCR beta libraries were made by quantitative 5'-RACE with molecular barcodes. One entry per CDR3 protein, called by TCRdb with MiXCR from the 5' RACE reads. The sample records around 90,000 distinct CDR3 sequences, about 27% being singletons. The material sequenced was blood, either unsorted or a sorted T cell fraction (not recorded which). The receptor's source is a male donor with ankylosing spondylitis or in good health (not recorded which). This chain connects TRBV5-5 to TRBJ1-2, with D tentatively TRBD1 (6 bases). The DNA for the CDR3 is TGTGCCAGCAGCTCCCCTGAGGGGGCTAACTATGGCTACACCTTC. It encodes CASSSPEGANYGYTF.